The 5 T cell receptor beta chains below all came from one sample that was sequenced in a study of blood T cell repertoires in COVID-19. Only in-frame clones appear in the TCRdb table, and some are missing; sequencing was by immunoSEQ multiplex PCR. The repertoire holds 60,000 to 70,000 clones, with about 88% as singletons. The sample taken for sequencing was peripheral blood. These receptors were obtained from a woman aged 60 to 75 with COVID-19, enrolled during active disease.

This chain links TRBV7-2 with TRBJ2-1; 7 bases agree with TRBD2. The germline CDR1 and CDR2 sequences are SGHTA and FQGNSA. V was clipped by 3 bases and J by 8 bases; unmatched bases: 7. The CDR3 is made up of 14 amino acids. The CDR3 sequence: CASSFGAGADEQFF. The CDR3 DNA is TGTGCCAGCAGCTTCGGGGCGGGAGCGGATGAGCAGTTCTTC.

The chain recombines TRBV30 with TRBJ2-7; 8 bases match TRBD2. Unmatched junction bases numbered 8, after V lost 1 base and J lost 3 bases. Germline CDR1 is GTSNPN and CDR2 is SVGIG (reference sequence). The CDR3 has 15 amino acids. CDR3 residues: CAWSASSGLDYEQYF. The CDR3 DNA follows: TGTGCCTGGAGTGCCTCCTCGGGACTAGACTACGAGCAGTACTTC.

V gene TRBV28 combines with J gene TRBJ1-2; the match to TRBD1 covers 8 bases. The CDR3 covers 14 residues. Germline V gives CDR1 MDHEN, CDR2 SYDVKM. The trim removed 4 bases at V and 4 bases at J, leaving 5 bases unmatched. CDR3 sequence (DNA): TGTGCCAGCAGTTCACAGGGGGGCGCCTATGGCTACACCTTC. Encoded protein: CASSSQGGAYGYTF.

The V gene is TRBV7-9, the J gene TRBJ2-7; D uncertain. This CDR3 region has 15 residues. The V end lost 3 bases, the J end lost 3 bases, and 15 bases lay between the germline ends. CDR1 is SEHNR and CDR2 is FQNEAQ in the germline V gene (reference sequence). The CDR3 reads CASSFSERALYEQYF. Here the CDR3 DNA reads TGTGCCAGCAGCTTTTCAGAGCGCGCCCTCTACGAGCAGTACTTC.

This clone was counted a few times. This chain uses TRBV28 with TRBJ1-6, with D hard to call. The V end was cut by 6 bases, the J end by 6 bases, with 21 bases between. The CDR3 has 17 residues. Germline V CDR1 and CDR2: MDHEN, SYDVKM. CDR3 in amino acids: CASSPYNTGVGNSPLHF. The CDR3 DNA reads TGTGCCAGCAGCCCCTATAATACGGGAGTCGGTAATTCACCCCTCCACTTT.